Each of the 8 T cell receptor beta chains below was sequenced from the same sample in a study of T cell repertoires in cytomegalovirus infection. TCRdb itself ran the reads through MiXCR, one entry per CDR3 protein. The sample holds approximately 990,000 distinct CDR3 sequences, around 32% seen once. Their target antigens are unknown. The sequencing here drew on cultured CD8+ T cells from PBMCs, taken from culture after CMV antigen stimulation. The receptors derive from a human donor in good health (CMV status not recorded). Some clones in this sample may be carry-over from other donors' samples.

In nucleotides, the CDR3 is TGTGCCAGCAGTGAAGGCAGGGTTAATGAAAAACTGTTTTTT. This gives the protein CASSEGRVNEKLFF. This chain uses TRBV25-1 with TRBJ1-4, with a possible D match to TRBD1 (5 bases). CDR1 is MGHDK, CDR2 SYGVNS, per germline. This CDR3 has 14 amino acids. Trimming left V 2 bases short and J 4 bases short, with 8 bases between.

The table lists this clonotype with many counts. CDR3 loop: CASSLGWLMGFERNTGELFF. As DNA, the CDR3 is TGTGCCAGCAGTTTAGGGTGGCTAATGGGTTTCGAGAGGAACACCGGGGAGCTGTTTTTT. The chain employs TRBV12-3 or TRBV12-4 and TRBJ2-2; D not resolved. The CDR3 loop spans 20 amino acids. Deletions cut 1 base from V and 1 base from J, with 22 bases between.

In its sample, this clonotype was seen a few times. The chain uses TRBV2 and TRBJ2-3; perhaps TRBD2 as D (7 bases). The CDR3 consists of 14 residues. CDR1 and CDR2 from the germline V gene are SNHLY and FYNNEI. V was cut by 2 bases and J by 4 bases, with 10 bases left in between. The CDR3 loop reads CASSEWGGPDTQYF. As DNA, the CDR3 is TGTGCCAGCAGTGAATGGGGGGGCCCAGATACGCAGTATTTT.

A note on this clonotype: This may stem from a read error, because a much larger clone lies one nucleotide away. This chain joins TRBV7-2 and TRBJ1-2; D unresolved. Trimming stripped 2 bases from V and 2 bases from J, with 9 bases between. Germline assignment: CDR1 SGHTA and CDR2 FQGNSA. This CDR3 region has 14 residues. The CDR3, as DNA: TGTGCCAGCAGCTTATACGGAATAAACTATGGCTACACCTTC. It yields the protein CASSLYGINYGYTF.

The gene calls are TRBV7-8 and TRBJ1-5; D not resolved. The ends were cut back, 1 base at V and 5 bases at J, with 6 bases in the middle. Germline assignment: CDR1 SGHVS and CDR2 FQNEAQ. The CDR3 runs 13 residues. CDR3 bases: TGTGCCAGCAGCTTAGAATATCATCAGCCCCAGCATTTT. Its protein product is CASSLEYHQPQHF.

Concerning this clonotype: One end of the junction does not line up with germline, which may come from a read error. This chain uses TRBV14 with TRBJ1-4, with D perhaps TRBD1 (5 bases). In germline, CDR1 is SGHDN, CDR2 FVKESK. This CDR3 is built from 14 residues. CDR3 nucleotides: TGTGTCAGCAGCCCAATGGGGGGACGGCCGAAACTGTTTTTT. Amino acid sequence: CVSSPMGGRPKLFF.

This clonotype has only a few counts. The chain employs TRBV27 and TRBJ1-6; possibly TRBD1 for D (6 bases). V lost 7 bases and J lost 7, with 14 bases in between. Germline assignment: CDR1 MNHEY and CDR2 SMNVEV (reference sequence). The CDR3 covers 14 residues. As DNA, the CDR3 is TGTGCCAGCAAACTCGGGACACCGAATTCACCCCTCCACTTT. Translated: CASKLGTPNSPLHF.

The table lists this clonotype with a few counts. The chain carries TRBV19 and TRBJ2-1, with 11 positions matching TRBD2. The CDR3 spans 16 residues. V shed 9 bases, J shed 2 bases, and the junction held 9 bases outside the gene matches. From germline, CDR1 is LNHDA and CDR2 SQIVND (reference sequence). DNA of the CDR3: TGTGCCAGCGCCCCCCCGGGACTAGCGGCCTACAATGAGCAGTTCTTC. It yields the protein CASAPPGLAAYNEQFF.